This passage covers 23 T cell receptor beta chains from one sample sequenced in a study of blood T cell repertoires in COVID-19. Profiling relied on immunoSEQ multiplex PCR, and the TCRdb table lists in-frame clones only, not all of them. The table includes 250,000 to 300,000 clones, about four fifths detected once. Sequencing was done on a sample of PBMCs or T cells enriched from blood (not recorded which). Every receptor here comes from a man in his forties who had been exposed to COVID-19.

The J gene is TRBJ2-4, the V gene TRBV3-1 (or the pseudogene TRBV3-2); the D gene is possibly TRBD2 (5 bases). The CDR3 spans 17 residues. Germline loops: CDR1 LGHDT, CDR2 YNNKEL (reference sequence). Trimming pared 0 bases from V and 9 bases from J, leaving 21 bases between. The CDR3 reads CASSQEVGYRRSVIQYF. For the CDR3, the DNA is TGTGCCAGCAGCCAAGAAGTGGGATATAGGAGGTCGGTCATTCAGTACTTC.

V and J are TRBV7-9 and TRBJ2-7; 7 bases match TRBD1. The CDR3 extends over 19 amino acids. Trimming removed 2 bases from V and 5 bases from J; junction bases left unmatched: 21. Per the germline V gene, CDR1 is SEHNR and CDR2 is FQNEAQ (reference sequence). The CDR3 sequence is CASSLSSYMARQGEHEQYF. CDR3 sequence (DNA): TGTGCCAGCAGCTTATCATCATATATGGCTAGACAGGGTGAGCACGAGCAGTACTTC.

V usage is TRBV6-5 and J usage is TRBJ1-1; D remains ambiguous. Trimming removed 8 bases from V and 5 bases from J, with 21 bases in between. Germline V gives CDR1 MNHEY, CDR2 SVGAGI. This CDR3 comprises 15 residues. The CDR3 here is CASSVLSAGRTEAFF. The CDR3, as DNA: TGTGCCAGCTCAGTTCTATCAGCTGGGAGGACTGAAGCTTTCTTT.

The chain couples TRBV6-5 to TRBJ2-5; TRBD1 agrees at 11 bases. Trimming took 6 bases from V and 4 from J; bases not matched to a gene: 7. This CDR3 region has 15 residues. The V gene's germline CDR1 is MNHEY and CDR2 SVGAGI. In nucleotides, the CDR3 is TGTGCCAGCAGGATACAGGACAGGGGGCTAGAGACCCAGTACTTC. This codes for CASRIQDRGLETQYF.

The chain recombines TRBV5-4 with TRBJ2-2, with 9 bases aligning to TRBD1. Germline CDR1 reads SGHNT; CDR2 reads YYREEE (reference sequence). The J segment lost 6 bases and the V segment lost 6 bases, leaving 15 bases of the junction unmatched. This CDR3 has 17 amino acids. The CDR3 nucleotides are TGTGCCAGCAACCACCTGGGGGGGACAGGGCATCCCGGGGAGCTGTTTTTT. This translates into CASNHLGGTGHPGELFF. Full variable domain (outside the CDR3, taken from reference TRBV5-4 and TRBJ2-2): ETGVTQSPTHLIKTRGQQVTLRCSSQSGHNTVSWYQQALGQGPQFIFQYYREEENGRGNFPPRFSGLQFPNYSSELNVNALELDDSALYLCASNHLGGTGHPGELFFGEGSRLTVL.

This clone showed up just a few times. The chain carries TRBV28 and TRBJ1-1, with no clear D. V lost 3 bases to trimming and J lost 11 bases, with 16 bases between them. Germline CDR1 MDHEN, CDR2 SYDVKM. CDR3 length: 13 residues. CDR3 residues: CASSFMAARRAFF. DNA of the CDR3: TGTGCCAGCAGTTTCATGGCGGCGAGGAGGGCTTTCTTT.

This clone has just a few counts. This rearrangement joins TRBV19 to TRBJ2-1; no reliable D call. The CDR3 covers 15 residues. Germline CDR1 reads LNHDA; CDR2 reads SQIVND (reference sequence). With 7 bases removed from V and 2 bases from J, the gap between germline ends came to 15 bases. The CDR3 here is CASKAVSLTYNEQFF. CDR3 in DNA: TGTGCCAGTAAGGCGGTCAGCTTGACCTACAATGAGCAGTTCTTC.

V is TRBV9 and J is TRBJ1-2; D might be TRBD1 (6 bases). The V end was cut by 3 bases, the J end by 5 bases, with 11 bases between. The germline gives CDR1 SGDLS, CDR2 YYNGEE. The CDR3 length is 13 residues. The CDR3 is CASSGTADYGYTF. Here the CDR3 DNA reads TGTGCCAGCAGCGGGACAGCAGATTATGGCTACACCTTC.

In its sample, this clone was seen once. The chain couples TRBV5-1 to TRBJ2-3; no clear D. The CDR3 spans 15 residues. With 0 bases removed from V and 1 base from J, the gap between germline ends came to 9 bases. Germline loops: CDR1 SGHRS, CDR2 YFSETQ. The CDR3 protein is CASSLEASRTDTQYF. In DNA form, the CDR3 reads TGCGCCAGCAGCTTGGAGGCTAGTCGCACAGATACGCAGTATTTT.

The chain combines TRBV6-4 with TRBJ2-1; TRBD1 might be the D (6 bases). Germline V lookup: CDR1 MRHNA, CDR2 SNTAGT. The CDR3 length is 15 residues. Trimming removed 6 bases from V and 6 bases from J, with 18 bases in between. CDR3: CASRRQATTGNEQFF. DNA of the CDR3: TGTGCCAGCAGAAGACAGGCCACAACGGGCAATGAGCAGTTCTTC.

This clone showed up just a few times. The chain combines TRBV6-5 with TRBJ2-3, with 9 bases identical to TRBD1. Germline values: CDR1 MNHEY, CDR2 SVGAGI. Losses at the gene ends were 2 bases for V and 4 bases for J; bases not matched to a gene: 4. The CDR3 contains 15 residues. CDR3: CASSYTGTGSDTQYF. CDR3 sequence (DNA): TGTGCCAGCAGTTACACCGGGACAGGGTCAGATACGCAGTATTTT.

This sequence joins TRBV29-1 and TRBJ2-2; 10 nucleotides align to TRBD1. The germline gives CDR1 SQVTM, CDR2 ANQGSEA. The V and J ends lost 4 bases and 1 base, in that order; junction bases with no gene match: 6. This CDR3 has 16 residues. The CDR3 is CSVGTGGRGNTGELFF. CDR3 sequence (DNA): TGCAGCGTTGGGACAGGGGGACGAGGGAACACCGGGGAGCTGTTTTTT.

The chain carries TRBV14 and TRBJ2-7, with TRBD1 matching 8 bases. The junction had 7 bases not matched to a gene; V was cut back by 0 bases and J by 6 bases. The length of the CDR3 is 15 residues. Per germline, CDR1 SGHDN and CDR2 FVKESK. The DNA for the CDR3 is TGTGCCAGCAGCCAAGAGCTGGGACAGGTGTCCGAGCAGTACTTC. As protein: CASSQELGQVSEQYF. The full variable domain, rest sourced from reference TRBV14 and TRBJ2-7, is EAGVTQFPSHSVIEKGQTVTLRCDPISGHDNLYWYRRVMGKEIKFLLHFVKESKQDESGMPNNRFLAERTGGTYSTLKVQPAELEDSGVYFCASSQELGQVSEQYFGPGTRLTVT.

The V gene is TRBV19, the J gene TRBJ1-3; D is uncertain. V was clipped by 6 bases and J by 0 bases, with 15 bases between them. The CDR3 consists of 16 residues. Germline V gene data show CDR1 as LNHDA and CDR2 as SQIVND (reference sequence). CDR3 protein: CASRMVVRGSGNTIYF. As DNA, the CDR3 is TGTGCCAGTAGGATGGTTGTCCGGGGCTCTGGAAACACCATATATTTT.

The gene calls are TRBV9 and TRBJ2-2; D not certain. The CDR3 sequence is 15 residues long. V dropped 0 bases and J dropped 1 base, with 7 bases sitting between them. Germline CDR1 reads SGDLS; CDR2 reads YYNGEE. The CDR3 here is CASSVVAGNTGELFF. CDR3 sequence (DNA): TGTGCCAGCAGCGTAGTTGCAGGGAACACCGGGGAGCTGTTTTTT.

The chain has TRBV2 and TRBJ1-3; D is unclear. Germline-derived CDR1 and CDR2 are SNHLY and FYNNEI. The CDR3 is 13 amino acids. Trimming took 8 bases from V and 0 from J, leaving 8 bases between them. The CDR3 protein is CASSSFSGNTIYF. The CDR3 DNA reads TGTGCCAGCTCGTCTTTCTCTGGAAACACCATATATTTT. Full variable domain (outside the CDR3, taken from reference TRBV2 and TRBJ1-3): EPEVTQTPSHQVTQMGQEVILRCVPISNHLYFYWYRQILGQKVEFLVSFYNNEISEKSEIFDDQFSVERPDGSNFTLKIRSTKLEDSAMYFCASSSFSGNTIYFGEGSWLTVV.

The chain joins TRBV12-5 to TRBJ1-2, with 9 bases identical to TRBD1. The CDR3 totals 18 residues. V dropped 0 bases and J dropped 1; count of bases not matched to a gene: 9. Germline-derived CDR1 and CDR2 are LGHNT and FRNRAP. The CDR3 sequence: CASGLVNRGLPINYGYTF. DNA for the CDR3: TGTGCTAGTGGTTTGGTGAACAGGGGGCTTCCTATTAACTATGGCTACACCTTC. Combining the CDR3 with reference TRBV12-5 and TRBJ1-2 gives the whole variable domain DARVTQTPRHKVTEMGQEVTMRCQPILGHNTVFWYRQTMMQGLELLAYFRNRAPLDDSGMPKDRFSAEMPDATLATLKIQPSEPRDSAVYFCASGLVNRGLPINYGYTFGSGTRLTVV.

This clone occurred a few times. The V gene is TRBV9, the J gene TRBJ2-1; unclear D gene. This CDR3 has 12 amino acids. Germline loops: CDR1 SGDLS, CDR2 YYNGEE. Trimming removed 0 bases at V and 9 bases at J, with 7 bases between. Here the CDR3 reads CASSVVPGEQFF. The CDR3 DNA follows: TGTGCCAGCAGCGTAGTCCCCGGTGAGCAGTTCTTC.

V gene TRBV12-3 or TRBV12-4 combines with J gene TRBJ1-1; D is undetermined. The CDR3 length is 13 residues. Trimming stripped 6 bases from V and 1 base from J, with 9 bases between. In nucleotides, the CDR3 is TGTGCCAGCAGCCCCGCGGGGAACACTGAAGCTTTCTTT. This gives the protein CASSPAGNTEAFF.

The V call is TRBV2, the J call TRBJ2-5; D might be TRBD2 (6 bases). V was cut by 7 bases and J by 7 bases, with 16 bases left in between. Germline values: CDR1 SNHLY, CDR2 FYNNEI. The CDR3 is 13 residues long. DNA for the CDR3: TGTGCCAGCACCCCCGGCGGGGTTGGGACCCAGTACTTC. This translates into CASTPGGVGTQYF. The full variable domain, in which reference TRBV2 and TRBJ2-5 provide the parts outside the CDR3, is EPEVTQTPSHQVTQMGQEVILRCVPISNHLYFYWYRQILGQKVEFLVSFYNNEISEKSEIFDDQFSVERPDGSNFTLKIRSTKLEDSAMYFCASTPGGVGTQYFGPGTRLLVL.

This clone was seen once. The chain carries TRBV30 and TRBJ2-7; 8 bases match TRBD2. The CDR3 consists of 15 residues. V lost 5 bases to trimming and J lost 3 bases; unmatched junction nucleotides: 12. CDR1 and CDR2 (germline): GTSNPN, SVGIG (reference sequence). In DNA, the CDR3 is TGTGCCTGGGCCCCCTTGGTAGCGGGGAACTACGAGCAGTACTTC. Protein product: CAWAPLVAGNYEQYF.

The table lists this clone with a count of one. J is TRBJ1-6 and V is TRBV14, with unresolved D. Per the germline V gene, CDR1 is SGHDN and CDR2 is FVKESK. The germline V and J ends were trimmed by 5 bases and 7 bases, with 9 bases remaining between them. This CDR3 region has 13 residues. The CDR3: CASSYRMNSPLHF. CDR3 DNA sequence: TGTGCCAGCAGCTATCGTATGAATTCACCCCTCCACTTT. Looking up the rest from reference TRBV14 and TRBJ1-6 gives the full variable domain: EAGVTQFPSHSVIEKGQTVTLRCDPISGHDNLYWYRRVMGKEIKFLLHFVKESKQDESGMPNNRFLAERTGGTYSTLKVQPAELEDSGVYFCASSYRMNSPLHFGNGTRLTVT.

The rearrangement links TRBV30 to TRBJ2-7; 10 nucleotides agree with TRBD2. V trimming: 1 base; J trimming: 2 bases; junction bases outside the gene matches: 2. The CDR3 runs to 14 residues. Germline CDR1 is GTSNPN and CDR2 is SVGIG (reference sequence). As DNA, the CDR3 is TGTGCCTGGAGTGCCGGACTAGCGGCCTACGAGCAGTACTTC. The encoded protein is CAWSAGLAAYEQYF.